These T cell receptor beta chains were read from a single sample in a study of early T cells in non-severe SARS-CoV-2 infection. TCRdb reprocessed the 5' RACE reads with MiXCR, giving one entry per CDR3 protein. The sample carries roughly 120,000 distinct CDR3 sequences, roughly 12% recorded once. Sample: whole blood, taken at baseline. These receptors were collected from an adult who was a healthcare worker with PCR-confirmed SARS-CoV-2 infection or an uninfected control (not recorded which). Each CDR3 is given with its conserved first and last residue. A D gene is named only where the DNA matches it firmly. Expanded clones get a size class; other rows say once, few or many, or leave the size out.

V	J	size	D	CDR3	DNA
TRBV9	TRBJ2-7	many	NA	CASSVDGSYEQYF	TGTGCCAGCAGCGTAGACGGATCCTACGAGCAGTACTTC
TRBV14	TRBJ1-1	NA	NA	CASSRQNTEAFF	TGTGCCAGCAGCCGCCAGAACACTGAAGCTTTCTTT
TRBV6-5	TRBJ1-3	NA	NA	CASSPQAGENTIYF	TGTGCCAGCAGTCCCCAAGCAGGGGAAAACACCATATATTTT
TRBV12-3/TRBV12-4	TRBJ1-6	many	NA	CASSFRASYNSPLHF	TGTGCCAGCAGTTTCAGGGCCTCCTATAATTCACCCCTCCACTTT
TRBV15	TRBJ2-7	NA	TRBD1	CATSKTGTGHYEQYF	TGTGCCACCAGCAAGACCGGGACAGGGCATTACGAGCAGTACTTC
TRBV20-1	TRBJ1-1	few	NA	CSAYSSGQPNTEAFF	TGCAGTGCTTACTCCTCGGGACAACCGAACACTGAAGCTTTCTTT
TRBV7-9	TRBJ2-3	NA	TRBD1	CVSSRTLRTGTTDTQYF	TGTGTCAGCAGCCGGACCCTAAGGACAGGAACCACAGATACGCAGTATTTT
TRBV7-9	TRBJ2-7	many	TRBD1	CASSFWDRGNEQYF	TGTGCCAGCAGCTTCTGGGACAGGGGGAACGAGCAGTACTTC
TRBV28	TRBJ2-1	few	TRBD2	CASSLFTSGSRDEQFF	TGTGCCAGCAGTTTATTCACTAGCGGGAGCAGGGATGAGCAGTTCTTC
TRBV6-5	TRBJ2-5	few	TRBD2	CASSFEAGGRKGQETQYF	TGTGCCAGCAGTTTCGAAGCGGGGGGGCGGAAAGGACAAGAGACCCAGTACTTC
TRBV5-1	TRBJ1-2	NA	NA	CASSLSGPLYGYTF	TGCGCCAGCAGTCTTTCCGGACCTCTCTATGGCTACACCTTC